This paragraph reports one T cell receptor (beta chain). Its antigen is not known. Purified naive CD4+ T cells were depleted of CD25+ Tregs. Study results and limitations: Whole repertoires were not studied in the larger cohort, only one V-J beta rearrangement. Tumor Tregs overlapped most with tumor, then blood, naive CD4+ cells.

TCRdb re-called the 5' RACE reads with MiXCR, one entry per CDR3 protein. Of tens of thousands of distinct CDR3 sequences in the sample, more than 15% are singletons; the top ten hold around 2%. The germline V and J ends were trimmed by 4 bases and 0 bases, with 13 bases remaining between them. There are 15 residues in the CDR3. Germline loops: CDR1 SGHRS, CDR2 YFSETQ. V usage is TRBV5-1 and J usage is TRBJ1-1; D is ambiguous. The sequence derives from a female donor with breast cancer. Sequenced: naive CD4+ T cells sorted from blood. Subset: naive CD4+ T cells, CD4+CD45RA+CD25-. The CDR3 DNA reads TGCGCCAGCAGCCAACGGGCGGGGATGAACACTGAAGCTTTCTTT. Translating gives CASSQRAGMNTEAFF. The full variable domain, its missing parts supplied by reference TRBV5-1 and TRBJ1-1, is KAGVTQTPRYLIKTRGQQVTLSCSPISGHRSVSWYQQTPGQGLQFLFEYFSETQRNKGNFPGRFSGRQFSNSRSEMNVSTLELGDSALYLCASSQRAGMNTEAFFGQGTRLTVV.